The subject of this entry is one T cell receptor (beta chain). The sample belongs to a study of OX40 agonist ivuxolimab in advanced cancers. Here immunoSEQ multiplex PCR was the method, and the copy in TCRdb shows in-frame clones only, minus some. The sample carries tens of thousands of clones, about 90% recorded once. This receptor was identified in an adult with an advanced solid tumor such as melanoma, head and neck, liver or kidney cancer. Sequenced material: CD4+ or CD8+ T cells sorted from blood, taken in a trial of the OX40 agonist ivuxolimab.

The chain's CDR3 is CASSLDLLGPYEQFF. The CDR3 coding sequence is TGTGCCAGCAGCTTAGATTTGTTGGGACCCTATGAGCAGTTCTTC. V gene TRBV11-2 combines with J gene TRBJ2-1; either TRBD1 or TRBD2 may supply D (5 bases each). V shed 0 bases and J shed 8 bases, with 14 bases lying between them. The germline gives CDR1 SGHAT, CDR2 FQNNGV. This CDR3 has 15 amino acids.